This T cell receptor (beta chain) was identified during a study of response to subunit inactivated influenza vaccine. Overall study findings and caveats: Authors suggested each seasonal influenza vaccination recruits few new T cells.

A note on this clonotype: Its antigen is still unknown.

CDR1 and CDR2 from the germline V gene are SGHDT and YYEEEE. The CDR3 has 16 residues. V gave up 3 bases and J gave up 3 bases, with 19 bases separating them. MiXCR was run by TCRdb on the RT-PCR reads, yielding one entry per CDR3 protein. Here the sample spans around 200,000 distinct CDR3 sequences, approximately 15% being singletons. The sequenced sample was CD8+ T cells sorted from PBMCs, obtained approximately 5 days after vaccination. V usage is TRBV5-6 and J usage is TRBJ2-7, with TRBD2 as a possible D gene (5 bases). This TCR derives from a man in his fifties or sixties who received an inactivated influenza vaccine. CDR3 sequence (DNA): TGTGCCAGCAGCTGGGCGGGTAACCCAATAGTCTACGAGCAGTACTTC. Translation: CASSWAGNPIVYEQYF.